This T cell receptor beta chain was sequenced for a study of blood T cells in healthy people across ages. Germline V gene data show CDR1 as SGHRS and CDR2 as YFSETQ. V was clipped by 4 bases and J by 2 bases, with 20 bases between them. The CDR3 runs 17 residues. Combining a sample-barcoded 5' primer with a J-beta primer mix, a second PCR ran for roughly 6 to 12 cycles. TCRdb reprocessed the 5' RACE reads via MiXCR and lists one record per CDR3 protein. Found here are roughly 730,000 distinct CDR3 sequences, roughly three fifths of them singletons; the top ten hold around 24%. The chain joins TRBV5-1 to TRBJ2-3, with D perhaps matching TRBD2 (6 bases). Sequencing input: blood. The source is a man between 35 and 55 years old in good health. CDR3 sequence (DNA): TGCGCCAGCAGCCGGCGGGGTTTTGAGGCTACCACAGATACGCAGTATTTT. It is translated as CASSRRGFEATTDTQYF.